The present T cell receptor beta chain was sequenced within a study of CD8 T cells in ankylosing spondylitis (dated by TCRdb to the late 2010s). Context from the whole study: To find TCR variants linked to disease, the study profiled T cell receptor beta repertoires in ankylosing spondylitis patients and healthy donors. The full study cohort was made up of 20 to 25 ankylosing spondylitis patients and approximately 100 healthy donors. Peripheral blood was sampled, and synovial fluid was additionally collected from ankylosing spondylitis patients.

Sequenced on an Illumina HiSeq 2500. Quantitative 5'-RACE with molecular barcodes was the method used to prepare the TCR beta libraries. The authors' pipeline ran thus. Disease-linked TCR variants were identified with a new computational method built on a probabilistic model of VDJ rearrangement. The public reads were run again by TCRdb, first through fastp at Q25 and then through MiXCR, and only productive beta chains were kept. Rows with a matching CDR3 protein are joined into one entry that keeps the most common DNA and genes. TCRdb's processing, not the authors' own work, is the source of the V and J calls. This sample gives some 140,000 distinct CDR3 sequences in total; 7% to 9% of them show up just once. The biggest ten clones account for 6% to 8% of the sample. In regard to this clonotype: The specificity of this receptor is unknown. No base quality values were provided; no much bigger clone lies one nucleotide off.

The paper as a whole reports these results and caveats: According to the report, matched synovial fluid samples from ankylosing spondylitis patients were significantly enriched for the disease-linked clones. The disease-linked clones had a CD8+ phenotype and were found at relatively low frequencies in peripheral blood. Some motif variants were previously reported in synovial fluid and blood of reactive arthritis patients, suggesting common disease-initiation mechanisms. Blood from ankylosing spondylitis patients appeared to be characterized by a TCR beta motif made up of under 10 highly homologous amino acid variants.

For each ankylosing spondylitis patient, the synovial fluid sample was matched to a blood sample from that same patient. As encoded in the germline V gene, CDR1 is SGHTA while CDR2 is FQGNSA. A distance of 14 bases separates the germline ends of V and J, which lose 5 bases and 7 bases respectively. The CDR3 runs 13 amino acids, cysteine and phenylalanine included. Only CDR3 DNA is held: 39 bases, read in frame from base 1. This receptor chain uses TRBV7-2 and TRBJ1-2; the D gene remains uncertain. The sequenced sample was synovial fluid, either unsorted or a sorted T cell fraction (not recorded which). This clonotype originated in a male donor with ankylosing spondylitis. Here the CDR3 is given as CASSDGRERGYTF. The DNA is as follows: TGTGCCAGCAGCGACGGGAGGGAACGTGGCTACACCTTC.